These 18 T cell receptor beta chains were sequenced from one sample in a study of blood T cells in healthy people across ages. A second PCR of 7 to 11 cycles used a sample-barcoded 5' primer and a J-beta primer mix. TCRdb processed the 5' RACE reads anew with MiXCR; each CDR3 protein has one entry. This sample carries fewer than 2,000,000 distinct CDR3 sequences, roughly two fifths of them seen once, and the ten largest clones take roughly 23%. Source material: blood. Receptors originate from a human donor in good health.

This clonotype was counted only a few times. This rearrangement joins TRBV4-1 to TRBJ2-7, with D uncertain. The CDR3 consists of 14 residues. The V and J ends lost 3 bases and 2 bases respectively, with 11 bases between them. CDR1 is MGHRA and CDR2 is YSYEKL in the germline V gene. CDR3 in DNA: TGCGCCAGCAGCCACCATGGGTCCACCTACGAGCAGTACTTC. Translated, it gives CASSHHGSTYEQYF.

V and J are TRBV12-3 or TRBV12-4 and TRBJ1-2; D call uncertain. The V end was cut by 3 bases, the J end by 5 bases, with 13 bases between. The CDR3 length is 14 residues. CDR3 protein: CASSFEPGGYGYTF. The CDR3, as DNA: TGTGCCAGCAGTTTCGAGCCGGGAGGTTATGGCTACACCTTC.

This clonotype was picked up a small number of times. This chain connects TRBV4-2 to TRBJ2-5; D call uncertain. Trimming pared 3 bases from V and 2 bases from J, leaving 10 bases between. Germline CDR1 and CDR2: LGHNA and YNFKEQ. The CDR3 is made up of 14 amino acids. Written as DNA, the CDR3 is TGTGCCAGCAGCCACGGTGGGGTTCAAGAGACCCAGTACTTC. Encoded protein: CASSHGGVQETQYF.

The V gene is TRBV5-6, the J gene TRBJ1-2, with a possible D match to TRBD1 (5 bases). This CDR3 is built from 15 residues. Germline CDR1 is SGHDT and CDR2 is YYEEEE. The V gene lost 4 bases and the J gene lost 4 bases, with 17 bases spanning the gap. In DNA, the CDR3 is TGTGCCAGCAGCCTCCAGGGTGGGGCCTTCTATGGCTACACCTTC. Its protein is CASSLQGGAFYGYTF.

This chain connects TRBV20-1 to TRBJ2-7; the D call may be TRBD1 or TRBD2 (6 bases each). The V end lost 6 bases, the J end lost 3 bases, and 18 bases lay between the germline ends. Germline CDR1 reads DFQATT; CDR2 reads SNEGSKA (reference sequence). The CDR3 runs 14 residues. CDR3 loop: CSAPGAGGIYEQYF. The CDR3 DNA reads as TGCAGTGCCCCGGGGGCAGGAGGGATCTACGAGCAGTACTTC.

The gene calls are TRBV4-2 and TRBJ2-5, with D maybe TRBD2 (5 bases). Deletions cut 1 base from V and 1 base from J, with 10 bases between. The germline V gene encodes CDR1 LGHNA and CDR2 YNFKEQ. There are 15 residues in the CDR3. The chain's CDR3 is CASSQGRRVQETQYF. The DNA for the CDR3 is TGTGCCAGCAGCCAAGGACGGCGGGTCCAAGAGACCCAGTACTTC.

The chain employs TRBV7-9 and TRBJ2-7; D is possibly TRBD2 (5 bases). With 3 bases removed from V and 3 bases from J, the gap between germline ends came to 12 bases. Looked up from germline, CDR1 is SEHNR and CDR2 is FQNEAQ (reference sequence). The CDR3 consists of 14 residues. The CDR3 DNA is TGTGCCAGCAGCTTTCGGACTGGATACTACGAGCAGTACTTC. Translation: CASSFRTGYYEQYF.

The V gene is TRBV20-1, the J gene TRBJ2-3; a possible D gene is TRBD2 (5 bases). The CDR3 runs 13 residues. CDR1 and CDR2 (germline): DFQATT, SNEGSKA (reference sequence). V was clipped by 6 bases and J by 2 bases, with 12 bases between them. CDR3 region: CSATDWNTDTQYF. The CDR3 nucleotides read TGCAGTGCAACGGACTGGAACACAGATACGCAGTATTTT.

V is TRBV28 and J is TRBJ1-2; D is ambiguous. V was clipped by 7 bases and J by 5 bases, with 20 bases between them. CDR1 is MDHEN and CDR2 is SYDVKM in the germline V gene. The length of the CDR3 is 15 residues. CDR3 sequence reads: CASTIRLDPIYGYTF. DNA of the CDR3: TGTGCCAGCACCATTCGCCTTGACCCTATTTATGGCTACACCTTC.

The DNA for the CDR3 is TGTGCCAGCACCCCGGACAGGGGAAGTAGTAGGTACATTCAGTACTTC. Its translation: CASTPDRGSSRYIQYF. The rearrangement links TRBV12-3 or TRBV12-4 to TRBJ2-4; 9 positions match TRBD1. The CDR3 runs 16 residues. V gave up 7 bases and J gave up 8 bases; unmatched junction bases: 15.

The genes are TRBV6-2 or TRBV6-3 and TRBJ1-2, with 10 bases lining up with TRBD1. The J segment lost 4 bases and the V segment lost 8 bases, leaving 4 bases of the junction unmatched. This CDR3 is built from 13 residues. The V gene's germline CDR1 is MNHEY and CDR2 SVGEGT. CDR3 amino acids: CASRDRGAYGYTF. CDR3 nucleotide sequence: TGTGCCAGCCGGGACAGGGGAGCCTATGGCTACACCTTC.

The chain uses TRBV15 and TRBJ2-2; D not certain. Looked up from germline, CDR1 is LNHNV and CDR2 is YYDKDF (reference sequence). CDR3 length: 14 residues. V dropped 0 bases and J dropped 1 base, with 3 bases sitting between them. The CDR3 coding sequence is TGTGCCACCAGCAGAGATAGGAACACCGGGGAGCTGTTTTTT. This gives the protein CATSRDRNTGELFF. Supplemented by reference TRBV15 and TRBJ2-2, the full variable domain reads DAMVIQNPRYQVTQFGKPVTLSCSQTLNHNVMYWYQQKSSQAPKLLFHYYDKDFNNEADTPDNFQSRRPNTSFCFLDIRSPGLGDTAMYLCATSRDRNTGELFFGEGSRLTVL.

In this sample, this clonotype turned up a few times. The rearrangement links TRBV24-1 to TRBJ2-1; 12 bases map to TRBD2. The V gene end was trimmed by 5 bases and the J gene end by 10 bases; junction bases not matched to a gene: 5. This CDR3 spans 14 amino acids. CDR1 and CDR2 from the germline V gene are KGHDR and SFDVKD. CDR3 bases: TGTGCCACCAGTGCTAGCGGGGGGGCTCCCGAGCAGTTCTTC. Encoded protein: CATSASGGAPEQFF.

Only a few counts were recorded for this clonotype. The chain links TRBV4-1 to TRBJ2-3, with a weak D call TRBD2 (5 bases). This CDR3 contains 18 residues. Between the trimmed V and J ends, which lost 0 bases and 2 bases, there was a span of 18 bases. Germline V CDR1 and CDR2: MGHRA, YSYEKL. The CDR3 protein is CASSQDLLGLPDTDTQYF. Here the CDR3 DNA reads TGCGCCAGCAGCCAAGATCTGCTAGGACTCCCTGACACAGATACGCAGTATTTT.

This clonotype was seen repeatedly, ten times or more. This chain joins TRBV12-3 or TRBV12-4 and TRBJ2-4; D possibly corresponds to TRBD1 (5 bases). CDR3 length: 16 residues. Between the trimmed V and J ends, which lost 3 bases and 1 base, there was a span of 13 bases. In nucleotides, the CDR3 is TGTGCCAGCAGTTTTCACCCGGCAGGGGCCAAAAACATTCAGTACTTC. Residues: CASSFHPAGAKNIQYF.

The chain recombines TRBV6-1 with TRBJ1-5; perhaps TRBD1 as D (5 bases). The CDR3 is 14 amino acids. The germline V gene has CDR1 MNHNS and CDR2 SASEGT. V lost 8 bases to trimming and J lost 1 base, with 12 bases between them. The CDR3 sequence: CASVRGESNQPQHF. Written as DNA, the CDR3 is TGTGCCAGCGTAAGGGGTGAGAGCAATCAGCCCCAGCATTTT.

Here the CDR3 DNA reads TGTGCCAGCAGCCAAGACAGGACGGTATACTATGGCTACACCTTC. Residues: CASSQDRTVYYGYTF. The chain is built from TRBV4-2 and TRBJ1-2; D ambiguous. This CDR3 is built from 15 residues. Trimming removed 0 bases from V and 3 bases from J, with 11 bases in between. In germline, CDR1 is LGHNA, CDR2 YNFKEQ.

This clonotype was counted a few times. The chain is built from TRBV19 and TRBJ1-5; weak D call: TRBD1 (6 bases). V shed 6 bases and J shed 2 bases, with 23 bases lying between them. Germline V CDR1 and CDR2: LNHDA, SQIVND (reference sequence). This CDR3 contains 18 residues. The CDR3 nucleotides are TGTGCCAGTAGCCCCGCACCGGGACACCGGGGCGGCAATCAGCCCCAGCATTTT. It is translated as CASSPAPGHRGGNQPQHF. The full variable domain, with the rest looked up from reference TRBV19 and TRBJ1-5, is DGGITQSPKYLFRKEGQNVTLSCEQNLNHDAMYWYRQDPGQGLRLIYYSQIVNDFQKGDIAEGYSVSREKKESFPLTVTSAQKNPTAFYLCASSPAPGHRGGNQPQHFGDGTRLSIL.